These 2 T cell receptor beta chains originate from one sample sequenced in a study of cytomegalovirus exposure and HLA in healthy donors (TCRdb year 2017). The library was built by means of the immunoSEQ multiplex PCR assay. In its TCRdb copy, this immuneACCESS table keeps in-frame sequences only and misses some clones. Where compared with another copy, unresolved V genes explain less than half of these, and the others have no known cause. Counted in this sample were some 98,000 clones; roughly 89% of them appeared once. The ten biggest clones cover 3% to 4% of the sample. What was sequenced was PBMCs. The receptors stem from a woman younger than 45 in good health and CMV-seronegative.

This chain joins TRBV28 and TRBJ1-2; 8 nucleotides align to TRBD1. With V trimmed by 6 bases and J by 4 bases, 4 bases remained unmatched. The CDR3 sequence is 13 residues long. Germline CDR1 is MDHEN and CDR2 is SYDVKM. The CDR3 here is CASRGQGPYGYTF. In DNA form, the CDR3 reads TGTGCCAGCAGAGGACAGGGCCCCTATGGCTACACCTTC.

This chain uses TRBV18 with TRBJ2-7, with 10 bases matching TRBD2. The CDR3 covers 14 residues. The ends lost 2 bases at V and 4 bases at J; junction bases unmatched: 2. Germline loops: CDR1 KGHSH, CDR2 LQKENI. CDR3 DNA sequence: TGTGCCAGCTCACCAATAGCGGGGGGTTACGAGCAGTACTTC. Translating gives CASSPIAGGYEQYF.